This entry is about one T cell receptor beta chain. The sample contains more than one DNA sequence encoding this CDR3. In the authors' workflow: Nucleated cell counts were estimated from reference gene primer amplification. Sequencing was performed with immunoSEQ multiplex PCR; in TCRdb, only in-frame clones are kept and a portion is missing. The D gene and trimming were derived from the DNA, and the V and J assignments and clone size from that table. The sample shows about 100,000 clones, approximately 86% of them seen only once. The trim removed 1 base at V and 7 bases at J, leaving 4 bases unmatched. This CDR3 comprises 15 residues. The germline V gene encodes CDR1 SGHDN and CDR2 FVKESK. The entry originates in a study of blood T cell repertoires in COVID-19.

The sequence was collected from a woman in her 50s who had recovered from COVID-19. Sequenced input: PBMCs or T cells enriched from blood (not recorded which). This chain connects TRBV14 to TRBJ1-4; TRBD1 matches 9 bases. The CDR3: CASSQVGTGTEKLFF. For the CDR3, the DNA is TGTGCCAGCAGCCAAGTTGGGACAGGGACTGAAAAACTGTTTTTT.